Below, 7 T cell receptor beta chains from the same sample are listed, as sequenced in a study of T cell clonality in common variable immunodeficiency. TCRdb's copy holds only in-frame clones and misses some; the assay was immunoSEQ multiplex PCR. The specimen gives tens of thousands of clones without singletons; the ten biggest hold 2% to 2.5%. Sequenced material: peripheral blood mononuclear cells. These receptors originate from a person aged 18-70 years in good health.

The CDR3 bases that were read are TGTGCCTGGACTAGCGGGTTTGAC. This translates into CAWTSGFD. The whole CDR3 protein is CAWTSGFDYTF. This chain joins TRBV30 and TRBJ1-2; D call uncertain. The read terminates 3 residues before the CDR3 end, so the remaining end is supplied by the germline J gene. CDR3 length: 11 amino acids. Germline V gene data show CDR1 as GTSNPN and CDR2 as SVGIG (reference sequence). Using reference TRBV30 and TRBJ1-2 for the parts outside the CDR3, the full variable domain is SQTIHQWPATLVQPVGSPLSLECTVEGTSNPNLYWYRQAAGRGLQLLFYSVGIGQISSEVPQNLSASRPQDRQFILSSKKLLLSDSGFYLCAWTSGFDYTFGSGTRLTVV.

This clone showed up many times. With the read ending 3 residues before the CDR3 end, the germline J gene is used to fill in that end. The chain combines TRBV6-1 with TRBJ1-2; a weak D match, TRBD1 (5 bases). There are 14 residues in the CDR3. Trimming left V 2 bases short and J 5 bases short, with 12 bases between. The germline gives CDR1 MNHNS, CDR2 SASEGT. The CDR3 bases that were read are TGTGCCAGCAGTGAACAAAGGGGCCCGTATGGC. This codes for CASSEQRGPYG. The entire CDR3 protein reads CASSEQRGPYGYTF.

This clone appeared many times. The read ends 3 residues early relative to the CDR3; the germline J gene fills the gap. This rearrangement joins TRBV6-2 or TRBV6-3 to TRBJ2-3, with 8 nucleotides matching TRBD2. V was clipped by 4 bases and J by 3 bases; unmatched bases: 6. The germline V gene encodes CDR1 MNHEY and CDR2 SVGEGT. The CDR3 has 15 amino acids. Incomplete CDR3 DNA: TGTGCCAGCAGTTCGCCCAGCGGGAGAACAGATACG. Protein: CASSSPSGRTDT. The whole CDR3 sequence reads CASSSPSGRTDTQYF.

This clone has at least ten counts. The read ends 3 residues before the CDR3 terminus; that terminus is restored from the germline J gene. The same CDR3 arises from other DNA sequences in this sample as well. The V and J genes are TRBV5-1 and TRBJ2-1; TRBD1 matches at 8 bases. The CDR3 extends over 15 amino acids. CDR1 is SGHRS and CDR2 is YFSETQ in the germline V gene. V lost 4 bases, J lost 3 bases, and 6 bases stayed unmatched. The sequenced CDR3 bases are TGCGCCAGCAGCCCCGGACAGGGAAACTACAATGAG. Protein sequence: CASSPGQGNYNE. The complete CDR3 reads CASSPGQGNYNEQFF. The whole variable domain, filled in from reference TRBV5-1 and TRBJ2-1, reads KAGVTQTPRYLIKTRGQQVTLSCSPISGHRSVSWYQQTPGQGLQFLFEYFSETQRNKGNFPGRFSGRQFSNSRSEMNVSTLELGDSALYLCASSPGQGNYNEQFFGPGTRLTVL.

About this clone: The read comes to an end 3 residues before the CDR3 does, leaving the germline J gene to fill in the end. Other nucleotide sequences from this sample produce the same CDR3. The genes are TRBV7-8 and TRBJ2-7; D gene unclear. The CDR3 totals 12 residues. Germline CDR1 and CDR2: SGHVS and FQNEAQ. V lost 1 base and J 3 bases, leaving 4 bases between the germline ends. Partial CDR3 DNA: TGTGCCAGCAGCTTAGACAACTACGAG. Its protein is CASSLDNYE. The full CDR3 reads CASSLDNYEQYF.

To note about this clone: The CDR3 goes on 3 residues after the read ends, and that part is filled in from the germline J gene. This chain connects TRBV7-9 to TRBJ2-3, with unresolved D. This CDR3 spans 14 amino acids. Germline V lookup: CDR1 SEHNR, CDR2 FQNEAQ (reference sequence). CDR3 amino acids: CASSLITRPATQYF. CDR3 DNA (partial): TGTGCCAGCAGCTTAATTACGCGGCCTGCGACG.

The sample holds many counts of this clone. The CDR3 end lies 3 residues beyond the end of the read and is filled in from the germline J gene. The chain employs TRBV7-2 and TRBJ2-7, with 8 bases identical to TRBD2. Germline-derived CDR1 and CDR2 are SGHTA and FQGNSA. With V trimmed by 5 bases and J by 4 bases, 10 bases remained unmatched. This CDR3 has 15 residues. Partial CDR3 DNA: TGTGCCAGCAGCGCCAGGGTAGCGGGGCCATACGAG. It encodes CASSARVAGPYE. The CDR3 as a whole reads CASSARVAGPYEQYF.